The clone carrying this T cell receptor beta chain occurred a few times. Germline values: CDR1 SGHKS, CDR2 YYEKEE (reference sequence). The V segment lost 0 bases and the J segment 6 bases; nucleotides outside the gene matches: 3. This CDR3 contains 15 residues. One entry per CDR3 protein results from TCRdb running MiXCR on the RT-PCR reads. The sample has about 680,000 distinct CDR3 sequences; 11% to 15% are singletons. This clonotype was obtained from a female donor in good health, serving as a healthy control. The rearrangement uses TRBV5-5 and TRBJ2-1; 10 positions agree with TRBD1. Sequencing was performed on memory CD4+ T cells from blood. The chain's CDR3 is CASSLEGTGANEQFF. DNA for the CDR3: TGTGCCAGCAGCTTGGAAGGGACAGGGGCCAATGAGCAGTTCTTC.